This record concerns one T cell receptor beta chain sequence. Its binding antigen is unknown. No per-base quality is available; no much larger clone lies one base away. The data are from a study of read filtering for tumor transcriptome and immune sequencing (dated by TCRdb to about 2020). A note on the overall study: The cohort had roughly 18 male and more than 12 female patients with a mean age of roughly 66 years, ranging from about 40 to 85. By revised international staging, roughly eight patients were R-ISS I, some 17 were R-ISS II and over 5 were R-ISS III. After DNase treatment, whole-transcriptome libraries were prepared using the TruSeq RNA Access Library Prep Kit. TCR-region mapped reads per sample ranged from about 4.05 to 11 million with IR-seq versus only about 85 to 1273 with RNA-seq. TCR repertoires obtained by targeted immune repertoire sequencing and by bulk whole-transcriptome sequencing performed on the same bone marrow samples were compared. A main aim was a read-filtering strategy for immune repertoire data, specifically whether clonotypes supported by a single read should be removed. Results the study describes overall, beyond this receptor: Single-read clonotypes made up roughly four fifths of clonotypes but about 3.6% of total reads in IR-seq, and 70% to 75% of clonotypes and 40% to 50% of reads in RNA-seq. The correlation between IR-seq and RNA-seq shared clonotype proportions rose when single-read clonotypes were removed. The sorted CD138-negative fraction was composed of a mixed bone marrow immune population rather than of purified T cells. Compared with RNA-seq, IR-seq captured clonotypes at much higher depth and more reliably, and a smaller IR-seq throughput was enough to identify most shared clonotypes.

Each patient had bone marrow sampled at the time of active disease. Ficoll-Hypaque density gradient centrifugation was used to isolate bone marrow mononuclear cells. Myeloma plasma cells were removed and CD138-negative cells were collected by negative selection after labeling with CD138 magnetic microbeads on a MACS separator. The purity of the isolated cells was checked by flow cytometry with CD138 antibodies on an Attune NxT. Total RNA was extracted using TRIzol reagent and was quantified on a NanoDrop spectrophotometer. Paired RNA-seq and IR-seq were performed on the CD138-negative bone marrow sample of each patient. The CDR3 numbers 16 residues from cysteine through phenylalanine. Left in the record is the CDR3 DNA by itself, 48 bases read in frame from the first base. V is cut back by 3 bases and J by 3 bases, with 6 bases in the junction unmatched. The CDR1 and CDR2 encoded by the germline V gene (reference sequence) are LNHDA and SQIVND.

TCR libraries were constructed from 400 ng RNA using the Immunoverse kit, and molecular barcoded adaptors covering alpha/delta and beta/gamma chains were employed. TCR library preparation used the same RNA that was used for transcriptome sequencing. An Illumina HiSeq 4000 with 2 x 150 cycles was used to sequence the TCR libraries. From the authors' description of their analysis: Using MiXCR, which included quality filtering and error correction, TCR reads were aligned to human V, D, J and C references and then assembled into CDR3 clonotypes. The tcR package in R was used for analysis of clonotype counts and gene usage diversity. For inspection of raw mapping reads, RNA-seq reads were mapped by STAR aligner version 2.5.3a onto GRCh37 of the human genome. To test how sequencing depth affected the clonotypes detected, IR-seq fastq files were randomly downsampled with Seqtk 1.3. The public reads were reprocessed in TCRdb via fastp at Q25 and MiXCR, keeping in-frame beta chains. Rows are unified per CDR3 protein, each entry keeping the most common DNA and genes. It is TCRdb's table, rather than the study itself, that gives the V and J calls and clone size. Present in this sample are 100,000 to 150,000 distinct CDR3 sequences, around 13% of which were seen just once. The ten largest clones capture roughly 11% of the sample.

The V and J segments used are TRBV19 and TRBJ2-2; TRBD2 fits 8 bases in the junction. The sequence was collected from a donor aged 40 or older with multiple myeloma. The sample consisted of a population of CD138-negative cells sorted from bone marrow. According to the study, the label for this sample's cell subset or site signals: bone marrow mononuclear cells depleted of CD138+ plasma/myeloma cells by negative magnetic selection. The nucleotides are TGTGCCAGTAGTATGACGAGCGGGGGCGACACCGGGGAGCTGTTTTTT. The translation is CASSMTSGGDTGELFF. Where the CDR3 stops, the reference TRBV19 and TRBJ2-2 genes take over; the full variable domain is DGGITQSPKYLFRKEGQNVTLSCEQNLNHDAMYWYRQDPGQGLRLIYYSQIVNDFQKGDIAEGYSVSREKKESFPLTVTSAQKNPTAFYLCASSMTSGGDTGELFFGEGSRLTVL.